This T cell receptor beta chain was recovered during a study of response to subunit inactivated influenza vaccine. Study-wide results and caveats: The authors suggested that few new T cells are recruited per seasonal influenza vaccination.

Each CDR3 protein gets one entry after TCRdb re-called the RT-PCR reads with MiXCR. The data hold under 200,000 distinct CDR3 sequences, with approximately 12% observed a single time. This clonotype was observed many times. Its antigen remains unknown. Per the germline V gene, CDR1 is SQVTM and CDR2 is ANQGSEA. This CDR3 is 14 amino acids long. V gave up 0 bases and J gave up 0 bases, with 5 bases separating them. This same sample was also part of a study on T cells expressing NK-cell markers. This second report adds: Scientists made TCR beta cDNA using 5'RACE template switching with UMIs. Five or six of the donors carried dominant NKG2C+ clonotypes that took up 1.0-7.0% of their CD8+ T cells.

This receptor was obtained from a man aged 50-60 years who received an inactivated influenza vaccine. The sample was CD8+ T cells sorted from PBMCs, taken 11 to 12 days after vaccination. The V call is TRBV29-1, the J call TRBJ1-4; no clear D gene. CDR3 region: CSVEDRSTNEKLFF. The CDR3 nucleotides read TGCAGCGTTGAAGATCGGTCAACTAATGAAAAACTGTTTTTT.